Below are 11 T cell receptor beta chains sequenced from a single sample in a study of blood T cell repertoires in COVID-19. Profiling relied on immunoSEQ multiplex PCR, and the TCRdb table lists in-frame clones only, not all of them. The sample records fewer than 65,000 clones, roughly 90% being singletons. What was sequenced was peripheral blood. These receptors all stem from a man aged 50 to 59 with acute or convalescent COVID-19.

CDR3: CASSYFTSGNSYEQYF. The CDR3, as DNA: TGTGCCAGCAGTTACTTTACTAGCGGGAACTCCTACGAGCAGTACTTC. The genes are TRBV6-6 and TRBJ2-7; 10 nucleotides match TRBD2. The germline V gene has CDR1 MNHNY and CDR2 SVGAGI (reference sequence). The CDR3 totals 16 residues. V shed 1 base and J 0 bases; nucleotides not matched to a gene: 3.

This chain links TRBV5-8 with TRBJ2-5; 11 bases are shared with TRBD2. CDR1 and CDR2 (germline): SGHTS, YDEGEE. CDR3 length equals 18 residues. Losses at the gene ends were 4 bases for V and 4 bases for J; bases not matched to a gene: 15. The CDR3 loop reads CASSQGFGWLAGGETQYF. The CDR3 bases are TGTGCCAGCAGCCAAGGGTTCGGCTGGCTAGCGGGAGGAGAGACCCAGTACTTC.

The genes are TRBV21-1 and TRBJ1-1; the table assigns TRBD1, which was not confirmed against the DNA. TRBV21-1 is listed as a pseudogene. The CDR3 contains 15 residues. CDR3 loop: CATLRTTPRRAEAFF. Written as DNA, the CDR3 is TGTGCCACCTTAAGGACAACACCTCGAAGAGCTGAAGCTTTCTTT.

This chain connects TRBV4-1 to TRBJ2-7; TRBD2 matches at 9 bases. The CDR3 covers 17 residues. V dropped 4 bases and J dropped 3; count of bases not matched to a gene: 13. Germline V gives CDR1 MGHRA, CDR2 YSYEKL. This CDR3 reads CASSRALTSGFSYEQYF. The CDR3 DNA reads TGCGCCAGCAGCCGCGCACTAACTAGCGGGTTTAGCTACGAGCAGTACTTC.

This chain links TRBV19 with TRBJ1-1, with D tentatively TRBD1 (6 bases). The V end lost 7 bases, the J end lost 6 bases, and 18 bases lay between the germline ends. The germline CDR1 and CDR2 sequences are LNHDA and SQIVND (reference sequence). The CDR3 has 14 residues. The CDR3 DNA follows: TGTGCCAGTACCTCAGACAGGTTCGGAGCTGAAGCTTTCTTT. This encodes CASTSDRFGAEAFF.

There are a few counts of this clone. J is TRBJ2-7 and V is TRBV12-5, with TRBD1 as a possible D gene (6 bases). The germline CDR1 and CDR2 sequences are LGHNT and FRNRAP. V was cut by 2 bases and J by 2 bases, with 16 bases left in between. The CDR3 loop spans 16 amino acids. The chain's CDR3 is CASGLFRTTGTYEQYF. Written as DNA, the CDR3 is TGTGCTAGTGGTTTGTTCCGGACGACAGGAACCTACGAGCAGTACTTC.

The chain recombines TRBV27 with TRBJ2-2; 7 nucleotides match TRBD1. V lost 2 bases and J lost 7; bases outside the gene matches: 13. Germline CDR1 and CDR2: MNHEY and SMNVEV (reference sequence). This CDR3 is built from 17 residues. CDR3 coding DNA: TGTGCCAGCAGTTTAGCAAGGGGGCAAGTCGATCTCGGGGAGCTGTTTTTT. Its translation is CASSLARGQVDLGELFF.

This clone has just a few counts. V gene TRBV19 combines with J gene TRBJ2-7, with TRBD1 identical over 7 bases. With V trimmed by 3 bases and J by 7 bases, 9 bases remained unmatched. Germline V gene lookup returns CDR1 LNHDA and CDR2 SQIVND (reference sequence). CDR3 length equals 14 residues. CDR3: CASSMGQLVGEQYF. The CDR3 DNA reads TGTGCCAGTAGTATGGGACAGCTGGTCGGGGAGCAGTACTTC.

V usage is TRBV4-2 and J usage is TRBJ1-2; possibly TRBD1 for D (5 bases). The CDR3 runs 21 residues. Germline CDR1 reads LGHNA; CDR2 reads YNFKEQ. Trimming cost V 4 bases and J 2 bases, with 32 bases left between them. CDR3 coding DNA: TGTGCCAGCAGCCCGTTACTAGTGGGCCAGGAACGACCTGGGGGGAACTATGGCTACACCTTC. Encoded protein: CASSPLLVGQERPGGNYGYTF.

As DNA, the CDR3 is TGTGCCAGTAGTGGTCGACAGGGGGCGGGAACTGAAGCTTTCTTT. This codes for CASSGRQGAGTEAFF. The chain employs TRBV19 and TRBJ1-1, with 10 bases aligning to TRBD1. J lost 5 bases, V lost 5 bases, and 8 bases had no gene match. Germline assignment: CDR1 LNHDA and CDR2 SQIVND (reference sequence). The CDR3 has 15 residues.

This chain links TRBV19 with TRBJ2-5; no definite D call. Germline loops: CDR1 LNHDA, CDR2 SQIVND (reference sequence). The CDR3 consists of 13 residues. The germline V and J ends were trimmed by 2 bases and 2 bases, with 6 bases remaining between them. The DNA of the CDR3 is TGTGCCAGTAGTATAAAGCGACAAGAGACCCAGTACTTC. This gives the protein CASSIKRQETQYF.